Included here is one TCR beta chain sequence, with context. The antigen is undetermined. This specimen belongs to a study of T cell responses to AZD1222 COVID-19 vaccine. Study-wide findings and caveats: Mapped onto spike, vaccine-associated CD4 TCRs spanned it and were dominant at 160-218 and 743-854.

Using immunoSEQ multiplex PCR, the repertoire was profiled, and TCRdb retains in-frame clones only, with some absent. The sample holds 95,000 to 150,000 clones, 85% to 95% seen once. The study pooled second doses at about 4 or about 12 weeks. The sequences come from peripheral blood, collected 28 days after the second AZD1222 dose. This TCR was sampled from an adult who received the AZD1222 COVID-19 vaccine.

CDR3 region: CASSEFGGISPLHF. The DNA of the CDR3 is TGTGCCAGCAGCGAGTTTGGGGGGATTTCACCCCTCCACTTT. The chain carries TRBV9 and TRBJ1-6; the D gene is possibly TRBD1 (5 bases). Germline V lookup: CDR1 SGDLS, CDR2 YYNGEE. Between the trimmed V and J ends, which lost 3 bases and 9 bases, there was a span of 13 bases. This CDR3 has 14 residues.